What follows are 19 T cell receptor beta chains derived from one specimen sequenced in a study of Ad26.COV2.S vaccination and SARS-CoV-2 variants. The treatment here: around 19 received Ad26.COV2.S at low or high dose, single or two shots; a few received placebo; per-sample allocation not given. Collection of samples fell on day 63 after the first vaccine or placebo injection. Data came from immunoSEQ multiplex PCR; TCRdb stores just in-frame clones and leaves some out. The sample records approximately 420,000 clones, 88% being singletons. The specimen was peripheral blood, collected in a trial of Ad26.COV2.S vaccine versus placebo. All receptors come from a person aged 18 to 59 who received the Ad26.COV2.S COVID-19 vaccine or a placebo.

This chain links TRBV30 with TRBJ1-1, with 7 positions matching TRBD1. Germline CDR1 is GTSNPN and CDR2 is SVGIG (reference sequence). The CDR3 is made up of 19 amino acids. Trimming removed 1 base from V and 1 base from J; junction bases left unmatched: 18. As DNA, the CDR3 is TGTGCCTGGAGTGCTCCACGACAGGGCGGTCCGACTTGGAACACTGAAGCTTTCTTT. As protein: CAWSAPRQGGPTWNTEAFF.

This clone was seen a single time. This chain uses TRBV6-5 with TRBJ2-1; D gene uncertain. Trimming stripped 6 bases from V and 6 bases from J, with 15 bases between. The CDR3 has 14 residues. Germline V lookup: CDR1 MNHEY, CDR2 SVGAGI. The CDR3, as DNA: TGTGCCAGCAGCCAAGCGCGTTGGGGCAATGAGCAGTTCTTC. Its translation is CASSQARWGNEQFF.

The chain combines TRBV19 with TRBJ2-6, with D perhaps matching TRBD2 (5 bases). Trimming took off 10 bases at V and 0 bases at J, with 13 bases between the two ends. This CDR3 is built from 15 residues. Germline V gene data show CDR1 as LNHDA and CDR2 as SQIVND (reference sequence). DNA of the CDR3: TGTGCCATCCGAGAGAGGGACTCTGGGGCCAACGTCCTGACTTTC. Its translation: CAIRERDSGANVLTF. Full variable domain (rest looked up from reference TRBV19 and TRBJ2-6): DGGITQSPKYLFRKEGQNVTLSCEQNLNHDAMYWYRQDPGQGLRLIYYSQIVNDFQKGDIAEGYSVSREKKESFPLTVTSAQKNPTAFYLCAIRERDSGANVLTFGAGSRLTVL.

This clone was observed a handful of times. The chain joins TRBV5-1 to TRBJ2-1, with 8 bases matching TRBD2. J gave up 4 bases and V 6 bases, and 6 bases lay outside the gene matches. This CDR3 contains 14 residues. Germline V lookup: CDR1 SGHRS, CDR2 YFSETQ. The CDR3 spells CASTEGGGYNEQFF. The CDR3 bases are TGCGCCAGCACGGAGGGCGGGGGGTACAATGAGCAGTTCTTC.

The V gene is TRBV25-1, the J gene TRBJ2-5; D is uncertain. Trimming removed 3 bases at V and 2 bases at J, with 7 bases between. This CDR3 has 13 amino acids. Germline lookup yields CDR1 MGHDK and CDR2 SYGVNS. CDR3 region: CASSDWVQETQYF. The CDR3 coding sequence is TGTGCCAGCAGTGATTGGGTACAAGAGACCCAGTACTTC.

This chain joins TRBV13 and TRBJ2-3; 8 nucleotides align to TRBD2. From germline, CDR1 is PRHDT and CDR2 FYEKMQ (reference sequence). The V and J ends lost 1 base and 0 bases, in that order; junction bases with no gene match: 3. This CDR3 has 16 amino acids. The CDR3 here is CASSLVAGGSTDTQYF. The CDR3 DNA is TGTGCCAGCAGCTTAGTGGCGGGGGGAAGCACAGATACGCAGTATTTT. The full variable domain, completed using reference TRBV13 and TRBJ2-3, is AAGVIQSPRHLIKEKRETATLKCYPIPRHDTVYWYQQGPGQDPQFLISFYEKMQSDKGSIPDRFSAQQFSDYHSELNMSSLELGDSALYFCASSLVAGGSTDTQYFGPGTRLTVL.

The count of this clone is one. V usage is TRBV4-1 and J usage is TRBJ1-6; the match to TRBD1 covers 7 bases. This CDR3 contains 18 residues. With 4 bases clipped from V and 4 bases from J, the junction kept 13 bases outside the gene matches. The germline V gene has CDR1 MGHRA and CDR2 YSYEKL. Here the CDR3 reads CASSLGPGQSIYNSPLHF. DNA of the CDR3: TGCGCCAGCAGCCTTGGACCGGGACAGAGCATATATAATTCACCCCTCCACTTT.

CDR3 DNA: TGTGCCAGCAGGGGGACTACCTACGAGCAGTACTTC. It yields the protein CASRGTTYEQYF. The rearrangement uses TRBV25-1 and TRBJ2-7, with 7 bases identical to TRBD2. The CDR3 extends over 12 amino acids. With 6 bases clipped from V and 2 bases from J, the junction kept 1 base outside the gene matches. The germline V gene has CDR1 MGHDK and CDR2 SYGVNS.

The chain uses TRBV5-6 and TRBJ2-2; D is perhaps TRBD1 (6 bases). V was pared by 4 bases and J by 7 bases, with 17 bases between. CDR1 is SGHDT, CDR2 YYEEEE, per germline. The CDR3 has 15 residues. DNA of the CDR3: TGTGCCAGCAGCCCAGAAACAGGGTATGGCGGGGAGCTGTTTTTT. Translating it yields CASSPETGYGGELFF.

This chain connects TRBV5-6 to TRBJ2-7, with unresolved D. The germline V and J ends were trimmed by 4 bases and 2 bases, with 10 bases remaining between them. Per germline, CDR1 SGHDT and CDR2 YYEEEE. The CDR3 length is 13 residues. CDR3: CASSKGRPYEQYF. The CDR3 DNA reads TGTGCCAGCAGCAAAGGACGGCCCTACGAGCAGTACTTC.

V and J are TRBV5-4 and TRBJ2-6; D remains unclear. The CDR3 has 13 residues. Germline CDR1 SGHNT, CDR2 YYREEE (reference sequence). Trimming removed 3 bases from V and 0 bases from J, with 1 base in between. CDR3 residues: CASSYSGANVLTF. The DNA of the CDR3 is TGTGCCAGCAGCTACTCTGGGGCCAACGTCCTGACTTTC.

This clone was observed once. The genes are TRBV28 and TRBJ2-7; 13 nucleotides align to TRBD2. The V gene's germline CDR1 is MDHEN and CDR2 SYDVKM. V was clipped by 2 bases and J by 3 bases; unmatched bases: 4. The CDR3 consists of 16 residues. CDR3 sequence: CASSLTLAGGIYEQYF. DNA for the CDR3: TGTGCCAGCAGTTTAACACTAGCGGGGGGGATCTACGAGCAGTACTTC.

The V gene is TRBV5-4, the J gene TRBJ2-5; TRBD2 matches at 7 bases. J was trimmed by 5 bases and V by 2 bases; bases with no gene match: 3. Germline CDR1 and CDR2: SGHNT and YYREEE (reference sequence). This CDR3 is built from 13 residues. As DNA, the CDR3 is TGTGCCAGCAGCTTCGGGGGGTGGGAGACCCAGTACTTC. Protein product: CASSFGGWETQYF. Filled out from reference TRBV5-4 and TRBJ2-5, the complete variable domain reads ETGVTQSPTHLIKTRGQQVTLRCSSQSGHNTVSWYQQALGQGPQFIFQYYREEENGRGNFPPRFSGLQFPNYSSELNVNALELDDSALYLCASSFGGWETQYFGPGTRLLVL.

This chain joins TRBV2 and TRBJ1-5; 8 bases are a match to TRBD1. The CDR3 loop spans 14 amino acids. The germline V gene has CDR1 SNHLY and CDR2 FYNNEI. V was pared by 3 bases and J by 5 bases, with 3 bases of the junction left unmatched. The CDR3 spells CASSDAGGHQPQHF. CDR3 nucleotides: TGTGCCAGCAGTGATGCAGGGGGCCATCAGCCCCAGCATTTT.

The V and J genes are TRBV6-5 and TRBJ1-4; TRBD1 is a possible D gene (6 bases). From germline, CDR1 is MNHEY and CDR2 SVGAGI. Trimming removed 8 bases at V and 5 bases at J, with 18 bases between. This CDR3 comprises 15 residues. Here the CDR3 DNA reads TGTGCCAGCCACCGGGGGGGGGCCACGAATGAAAAACTGTTTTTT. Translating gives CASHRGGATNEKLFF.

This clone was observed a few times. The chain links TRBV19 to TRBJ2-2, with 7 bases lining up with TRBD1. The CDR3 runs 14 residues. Germline CDR1 LNHDA, CDR2 SQIVND (reference sequence). V lost 3 bases, J lost 5 bases, and 3 bases stayed unmatched. The chain's CDR3 is CASSIRGQTGELFF. The CDR3 region has the DNA TGTGCCAGTAGTATCCGGGGACAGACCGGGGAGCTGTTTTTT. The variable domain in full, completed from reference TRBV19 and TRBJ2-2, reads DGGITQSPKYLFRKEGQNVTLSCEQNLNHDAMYWYRQDPGQGLRLIYYSQIVNDFQKGDIAEGYSVSREKKESFPLTVTSAQKNPTAFYLCASSIRGQTGELFFGEGSRLTVL.

V gene TRBV6-5 combines with J gene TRBJ2-7; D is unclear. V lost 2 bases and J 0 bases, leaving 11 bases between the germline ends. Germline CDR1 MNHEY, CDR2 SVGAGI. The CDR3 loop spans 15 amino acids. The chain's CDR3 is CASSYGKWSSYEQYF. The CDR3 DNA follows: TGTGCCAGCAGTTACGGGAAGTGGAGCTCCTACGAGCAGTACTTC.

CDR3 loop: CASSEAQVPYEQYF. The CDR3 DNA reads TGTGCCAGCAGTGAGGCCCAGGTTCCCTACGAGCAGTACTTC. V is TRBV25-1 and J is TRBJ2-7; no definite D call. Trimming cost V 3 bases and J 2 bases, with 11 bases left between them. This CDR3 is 14 amino acids long. Germline lookup yields CDR1 MGHDK and CDR2 SYGVNS.

This clone has just one count. J is TRBJ2-1 and V is TRBV15; TRBD1 matches at 9 bases. V shed 3 bases and J 5 bases; nucleotides not matched to a gene: 11. Germline V CDR1 and CDR2: LNHNV, YYDKDF (reference sequence). CDR3 size: 17 residues. In DNA, the CDR3 is TGTGCCACCAGCAGGCGCCTGGACAGGGGAAGTCACAATGAGCAGTTCTTC. Its translation is CATSRRLDRGSHNEQFF.